This entry concerns a single T cell receptor (beta chain). These data originate in a study of shared clonotypes between healthy human individuals. CD45RO-negative CD8 cells positively selected for CCR7 made up the naive population, which excluded terminally differentiated effector memory CD45RA+ cells. Germline V gene sequence: CDR1 SGHTA, CDR2 FQGTGA. After removal of 3 bases from V and 0 bases from J, the junction contained 4 bases not matched to a gene. The CDR3 is 17 residues long. Produced via immunoSEQ multiplex PCR; TCRdb's table is partial and in-frame only. The repertoire holds around 2.1 million clones, with more than 85% as singletons.

The sample was naive CD8+ T cells from PBMCs. The clonotype originates from a man aged 18 to 29 in good health. Some clones in this sample may be carry-over from other donors' samples. The V call is TRBV7-3, the J call TRBJ2-1, with 11 positions matching TRBD2. CDR3 sequence reads: CASSFFSGRASYNEQFF. As DNA, the CDR3 is TGTGCCAGCAGCTTTTTTAGCGGGAGGGCCTCCTACAATGAGCAGTTCTTC.